These 26 T cell receptor beta chains were sequenced from one sample in a study of blood T cell repertoires in COVID-19. Measured with immunoSEQ multiplex PCR; TCRdb has only the in-frame clones, and not every one. The data hold approximately 330,000 clones, with roughly 89% observed a single time. Sequenced: peripheral blood. The receptors here all came from a woman between 35 and 50 years old with COVID-19, enrolled during active disease.

The chain couples TRBV19 to TRBJ2-2; TRBD1 matches 8 bases. The germline CDR1 and CDR2 sequences are LNHDA and SQIVND (reference sequence). CDR3 length: 17 residues. Germline trimming cut 6 bases from V and 7 bases from J; bases unmatched to any gene: 16. DNA for the CDR3: TGTGCCAGTAGGAAGCCCCTTCCCGGGACAGGAGTCGGGGAGCTGTTTTTT. It is translated as CASRKPLPGTGVGELFF.

This clone was detected only once. The rearrangement joins TRBV27 to TRBJ1-2, with 9 bases that match TRBD1. Germline V lookup: CDR1 MNHEY, CDR2 SMNVEV (reference sequence). The V and J ends lost 6 bases and 3 bases, in that order; junction bases with no gene match: 5. The CDR3 loop spans 14 amino acids. The CDR3 DNA is TGTGCCAGCAGGGGACAGGGACGATACTATGGCTACACCTTC. Its protein is CASRGQGRYYGYTF.

In this sample, this clone turned up once. The chain recombines TRBV18 with TRBJ1-5, with 7 nucleotides matching TRBD1. V lost 3 bases and J lost 6; bases outside the gene matches: 11. The CDR3 totals 16 residues. The germline V gene encodes CDR1 KGHSH and CDR2 LQKENI. CDR3 in amino acids: CASSPVRAGGIQPQHF. The CDR3 DNA reads as TGTGCCAGCTCACCTGTCCGGGCAGGGGGGATTCAGCCCCAGCATTTT.

This rearrangement joins TRBV3-1 (or the pseudogene TRBV3-2) to TRBJ2-5; the match to TRBD1 covers 10 bases. This CDR3 is built from 17 residues. CDR1 LGHDT and CDR2 YNNKEL come from the germline V gene (reference sequence). With 1 base clipped from V and 3 bases from J, the junction kept 8 bases outside the gene matches. The CDR3 DNA follows: TGTGCCAGCAGCCAAGGAATAAGGACAGGGGGGGAAGAGACCCAGTACTTC. Translating gives CASSQGIRTGGEETQYF.

The V gene is TRBV5-1, the J gene TRBJ1-4, with D possibly being TRBD1 (5 bases). Germline V CDR1 and CDR2: SGHRS, YFSETQ. This CDR3 spans 15 amino acids. V lost 0 bases and J lost 8, with 14 bases in between. CDR3 coding DNA: TGCGCCAGCAGCTTGGGGGCAGGGCAGGGAGAAAAACTGTTTTTT. Translation: CASSLGAGQGEKLFF.

This rearrangement joins TRBV27 to TRBJ1-2; TRBD1 matches 7 bases. The V segment lost 3 bases and the J segment 5 bases; nucleotides outside the gene matches: 12. This CDR3 region has 16 residues. CDR1 and CDR2 (germline): MNHEY, SMNVEV (reference sequence). This CDR3 is CASSFFGQANSYGYTF. As DNA, the CDR3 is TGTGCCAGCAGTTTTTTCGGACAGGCGAACTCATATGGCTACACCTTC.

V usage is TRBV6-2 or TRBV6-3 and J usage is TRBJ2-3, with D perhaps TRBD1 (5 bases). Trimming removed 6 bases from V and 0 bases from J, with 16 bases in between. There are 16 residues in the CDR3. Germline V gene lookup returns CDR1 MNHEY and CDR2 SVGEGT. Here the CDR3 DNA reads TGTGCCAGCAGCCCTCAGGGTCAGATTAGCACAGATACGCAGTATTTT. This sequence encodes CASSPQGQISTDTQYF.

V usage is TRBV5-6 and J usage is TRBJ2-1, with 9 positions matching TRBD2. Germline loops: CDR1 SGHDT, CDR2 YYEEEE. The V gene end was trimmed by 0 bases and the J gene end by 0 bases; junction bases not matched to a gene: 7. This CDR3 contains 18 residues. The CDR3 reads CASSLELAGGSSYNEQFF. For the CDR3, the DNA is TGTGCCAGCAGCTTGGAACTGGCGGGAGGGAGCTCCTACAATGAGCAGTTCTTC.

This clone appeared a few times. The chain carries TRBV6-6 and TRBJ1-4; D uncertain. The germline V gene encodes CDR1 MNHNY and CDR2 SVGAGI (reference sequence). This CDR3 has 12 amino acids. V was trimmed by 8 bases and J by 3 bases, leaving 7 bases between them. Here the CDR3 reads CASLSPNEKLFF. Here the CDR3 DNA reads TGTGCCAGCCTCTCCCCTAATGAAAAACTGTTTTTT.

The genes are TRBV7-6 and TRBJ2-5; 13 nucleotides agree with TRBD2. Germline loops: CDR1 SGHVS, CDR2 FNYEAQ. V dropped 1 base and J dropped 4; count of bases not matched to a gene: 0. This CDR3 has 15 amino acids. The CDR3 region has the DNA TGTGCCAGCAGCTTAGGGACTAGCGGGAGAGAGACCCAGTACTTC. It specifies CASSLGTSGRETQYF.

The chain links TRBV7-9 to TRBJ1-4; weak D call: TRBD1 (6 bases). This CDR3 comprises 16 residues. The V gene's germline CDR1 is SEHNR and CDR2 FQNEAQ (reference sequence). V gave up 5 bases and J gave up 0 bases, with 13 bases separating them. The CDR3 here is CASSRPGVPTNEKLFF. CDR3 in DNA: TGTGCCAGCAGCCGACCAGGGGTACCAACTAATGAAAAACTGTTTTTT. The whole variable domain, filled in from reference TRBV7-9 and TRBJ1-4, reads DTGVSQNPRHKITKRGQNVTFRCDPISEHNRLYWYRQTLGQGPEFLTYFQNEAQLEKSRLLSDRFSAERPKGSFSTLEIQRTEQGDSAMYLCASSRPGVPTNEKLFFGSGTQLSVL.

The chain combines TRBV11-2 with TRBJ2-5, with TRBD1 identical over 7 bases. The CDR3 runs to 14 residues. CDR1 and CDR2 (germline): SGHAT, FQNNGV. With 6 bases clipped from V and 2 bases from J, the junction kept 6 bases outside the gene matches. Here the CDR3 reads CASRRPGQQETQYF. In DNA, the CDR3 is TGTGCCAGCAGACGACCGGGACAGCAAGAGACCCAGTACTTC.

The chain carries TRBV2 and TRBJ2-2; 10 bases line up with TRBD1. CDR1 is SNHLY and CDR2 is FYNNEI in the germline V gene. The V segment lost 7 bases and the J segment 5 bases; nucleotides outside the gene matches: 4. The CDR3 loop spans 14 amino acids. The CDR3, as DNA: TGTGCCAGCAAGGGACAGGGGAAGACCGGGGAGCTGTTTTTT. Translating gives CASKGQGKTGELFF.

The chain uses TRBV21-1 and TRBJ2-7; the table calls TRBD2, which could not be checked here. TRBV21-1 has pseudogene status. This CDR3 has 17 residues. CDR3 nucleotides: TGTGCCAGCGTTTCCGGGACTAGCGGGAGCGAGACGTACGAGCAGTACTTC. Translating gives CASVSGTSGSETYEQYF.

This CDR3 is CASSLAGDQETQYF. The CDR3 nucleotides read TGTGCCAGCAGTTTAGCGGGGGACCAAGAGACCCAGTACTTC. The rearrangement uses TRBV28 and TRBJ2-5; 7 nucleotides line up with TRBD2. The germline V gene has CDR1 MDHEN and CDR2 SYDVKM. V lost 2 bases to trimming and J lost 0 bases; unmatched junction nucleotides: 0. This CDR3 has 14 residues.

The chain links TRBV19 to TRBJ1-5; 8 bases map to TRBD1. The junction had 11 bases not matched to a gene; V was cut back by 9 bases and J by 7 bases. The CDR3 is 14 residues long. Per the germline V gene, CDR1 is LNHDA and CDR2 is SQIVND (reference sequence). The CDR3 DNA is TGTGCCAGCGCATCGGGACAGGTACGCCAGCCCCAGCATTTT. Translation gives CASASGQVRQPQHF.

The CDR3, as DNA: TGTGCCACGTGGGGCCAGGAAGATAATTCACCCCTCCACTTT. Amino acids: CATWGQEDNSPLHF. This rearrangement joins TRBV24-1 to TRBJ1-6; D possibly corresponds to TRBD1 (5 bases). There are 14 residues in the CDR3. Looked up from germline, CDR1 is KGHDR and CDR2 is SFDVKD. Trimming took off 10 bases at V and 5 bases at J, with 14 bases between the two ends.

The V and J genes are TRBV27 and TRBJ2-3, with D maybe TRBD1 (5 bases). Germline V gene lookup returns CDR1 MNHEY and CDR2 SMNVEV (reference sequence). The germline V and J ends were trimmed by 7 bases and 5 bases, with 13 bases remaining between them. This CDR3 spans 13 amino acids. The chain's CDR3 is CASKETVQDTQYF. The DNA for the CDR3 is TGTGCCAGCAAGGAGACAGTTCAAGATACGCAGTATTTT.

The rearrangement links TRBV2 to TRBJ1-5; 7 positions agree with TRBD1. V trimming: 1 base; J trimming: 5 bases; junction bases outside the gene matches: 2. Germline CDR1 reads SNHLY; CDR2 reads FYNNEI. This CDR3 region has 14 residues. The CDR3 loop is CASSEVRGHQPQHF. In nucleotides, the CDR3 is TGTGCCAGCAGTGAAGTGAGGGGGCATCAGCCCCAGCATTTT.

The V call is TRBV28, the J call TRBJ1-5, with 7 bases matching TRBD1. Per the germline V gene, CDR1 is MDHEN and CDR2 is SYDVKM. CDR3 length: 16 amino acids. After removal of 6 bases from V and 9 bases from J, the junction contained 17 bases not matched to a gene. This CDR3 is CASRDRDPVAFVPQHF. The CDR3 DNA follows: TGTGCCAGCAGAGACAGGGACCCGGTGGCTTTCGTGCCCCAGCATTTT.

The chain recombines TRBV7-9 with TRBJ1-2; 12 bases map to TRBD1. The germline CDR1 and CDR2 sequences are SEHNR and FQNEAQ (reference sequence). V shed 5 bases, J shed 7 bases, and the junction held 5 bases outside the gene matches. CDR3 length: 14 amino acids. CDR3 loop: CASSPGQGAVGYTF. The CDR3 DNA sequence: TGTGCCAGCAGCCCGGGACAGGGGGCGGTTGGCTACACCTTC.

CDR3 protein: CASSFRTGGTEAFF. Written as DNA, the CDR3 is TGTGCCAGCAGCTTCCGGACAGGGGGCACTGAAGCTTTCTTT. V gene TRBV7-8 combines with J gene TRBJ1-1; 10 bases map to TRBD1. Germline trimming cut 3 bases from V and 4 bases from J; bases unmatched to any gene: 2. The germline CDR1 and CDR2 sequences are SGHVS and FQNEAQ. The CDR3 has 14 amino acids.

The chain recombines TRBV27 with TRBJ2-1; 8 nucleotides line up with TRBD2. The CDR3 contains 15 residues. J gave up 1 base and V 10 bases, and 9 bases lay outside the gene matches. In germline, CDR1 is MNHEY, CDR2 SMNVEV (reference sequence). This CDR3 is CAISGASPSYNEQFF. The CDR3, as DNA: TGTGCCATTAGCGGGGCCAGTCCTTCCTACAATGAGCAGTTCTTC.

This chain uses TRBV6-2 or TRBV6-3 with TRBJ1-2; the match to TRBD1 covers 9 bases. V was clipped by 6 bases and J by 6 bases; unmatched bases: 11. CDR1 and CDR2 (germline): MNHEY, SVGEGT. The CDR3 runs to 15 residues. CDR3 amino acids: CASSGDRDRVDGYTF. CDR3 DNA: TGTGCCAGCAGCGGGGACCGGGACAGGGTCGATGGCTACACCTTC.

This chain links TRBV5-4 with TRBJ2-7, with 9 positions matching TRBD2. The CDR3 spans 15 residues. Germline loops: CDR1 SGHNT, CDR2 YYREEE (reference sequence). V lost 2 bases and J lost 4; bases outside the gene matches: 7. The DNA of the CDR3 is TGTGCCAGCAGCTTACCGGGACTAGCTGGGTACGAGCAGTACTTC. It encodes CASSLPGLAGYEQYF.

This chain joins TRBV28 and TRBJ2-3; D remains unclear. CDR1 is MDHEN and CDR2 is SYDVKM in the germline V gene. The CDR3 is 14 amino acids. Trimming pared 3 bases from V and 0 bases from J, leaving 7 bases between. CDR3 nucleotides: TGTGCCAGCAGTTTCCCGAGGAGCACAGATACGCAGTATTTT. As protein: CASSFPRSTDTQYF.